This section outlines one T cell receptor (beta chain) sequence together with its context. The antigen remains undetermined. This entry comes from a study of shared clonotypes between healthy human individuals. General study findings and limits: Inspection by rarefaction showed sorted-subset sequencing to be incomplete despite large depth. All-four-donor shared clonotypes had higher generation probabilities than non-shared clonotypes did.

In germline, CDR1 is SGHTS, CDR2 YDEGEE. V lost 1 base, J lost 5 bases, and 9 bases lay in between. CDR3 length: 13 amino acids. A split of CD4+ cells into CD45RA+ naive and CD45RA-negative memory subsets was performed. Sequenced by immunoSEQ multiplex PCR; TCRdb stores in-frame clones only, minus some. The sample yields about 1.1 million clones, 77% seen once. The TCR originated in a man aged 18 to 30 in good health. Some clones in this sample may be carry-over from other donors' samples. Input material: memory CD4+ T cells from PBMCs. Documented subset: CD45RA-negative fraction. The genes are TRBV5-8 and TRBJ2-5; no clear D. The CDR3 sequence is CASSLWGYETQYF. The CDR3 DNA sequence: TGTGCCAGCAGCTTGTGGGGTTACGAGACCCAGTACTTC.